The 31 T cell receptor beta chains reported below all come from one sample, sequenced in a study of T cells in Graves' hyperthyroidism and ophthalmopathy. From RNA transcripts, TCR beta CDR3 regions were amplified. TCR CDR3 underwent first-round RT-PCR with the HTBI primer set. TCRdb recomputed calls from the multiplex PCR reads with MiXCR, one row per CDR3 protein. The table has about 270,000 distinct CDR3 sequences, around 25% seen once. Sequenced: blood. The source of these receptors is a woman aged 35 to 49 with Graves' ophthalmopathy.

This clonotype came up many times. In DNA, the CDR3 is TGTGCCAGCAGCCGAGCAGCTACCGGGGAGCTGTTTTTT. This codes for CASSRAATGELFF. The V gene is TRBV16, the J gene TRBJ2-2, with D unclear. Trimming stripped 4 bases from V and 5 bases from J, with 8 bases between. The CDR3 has 13 residues. CDR1 and CDR2 (germline): KGHSY, FQNENV.

This clonotype was detected ten times or more. The rearrangement links TRBV12-3 or TRBV12-4 to TRBJ1-3; TRBD1 is a possible D gene (6 bases). V was cut by 4 bases and J by 0 bases, with 13 bases left in between. The CDR3 loop spans 16 amino acids. CDR3 DNA sequence: TGTGCCAGCAGTTCCTTGGACAGAGACTCTGGAAACACCATATATTTT. Its translation is CASSSLDRDSGNTIYF.

This clonotype was detected many times. Germline and junction disagree at one end, which may indicate a read error. The J gene is TRBJ2-7, the V gene TRBV24-1; 7 bases match TRBD1. Germline-derived CDR1 and CDR2 are KGHDR and SFDVKD. The CDR3 is made up of 14 amino acids. CDR3 amino acids: CATSDTGQIYGQYF. CDR3 nucleotide sequence: TGTGCCACCAGTGATACGGGACAGATCTACGGGCAGTACTTC.

This clonotype has ten or more counts. This chain uses TRBV28 with TRBJ1-5; D might be TRBD1 (5 bases). Germline V gene sequence: CDR1 MDHEN, CDR2 SYDVKM. CDR3 length: 19 residues. V was cut by 5 bases and J by 0 bases, with 23 bases left in between. CDR3 region: CASSGTGGPGLYSNQPQHF. For the CDR3, the DNA is TGTGCCAGCAGTGGAACAGGCGGCCCCGGCCTTTATAGCAATCAGCCCCAGCATTTT.

This clonotype showed up just once. CDR3 coding DNA: TGTGCCAGCAGTTACAGCCAAGCAGGGCCGAACACTGAAGCTTTCTTT. This translates into CASSYSQAGPNTEAFF. V is TRBV6-5 and J is TRBJ1-1, with a weak D call TRBD1 (5 bases). The germline gives CDR1 MNHEY, CDR2 SVGAGI. This CDR3 has 16 amino acids. Trimming removed 2 bases from V and 1 base from J, with 14 bases in between.

This clonotype was found many times. The chain employs TRBV28 and TRBJ1-1; perhaps TRBD1 as D (5 bases). The CDR3 consists of 14 residues. V lost 4 bases and J lost 6, with 15 bases in between. Germline CDR1 MDHEN, CDR2 SYDVKM. CDR3 in DNA: TGTGCCAGCAGTTCAGGACACCTCACGCCTGAAGCTTTCTTT. This sequence encodes CASSSGHLTPEAFF.

This clonotype occurred many times. The chain couples TRBV20-1 to TRBJ2-7; TRBD2 matches 11 bases. Per the germline V gene, CDR1 is DFQATT and CDR2 is SNEGSKA (reference sequence). The V gene end was trimmed by 2 bases and the J gene end by 5 bases; junction bases not matched to a gene: 2. The CDR3 sequence is 13 residues long. DNA of the CDR3: TGCAGTGCTAGACTAGCGGGAGGCCACGAGCAGTACTTC. Translating it yields CSARLAGGHEQYF.

Ten or more counts support this clonotype. This chain links TRBV28 with TRBJ2-7; 12 nucleotides agree with TRBD1. The CDR3 covers 18 residues. Germline-derived CDR1 and CDR2 are MDHEN and SYDVKM. Trimming cost V 5 bases and J 2 bases; bases outside gene matches: 13. CDR3 nucleotide sequence: TGTGCCAGCAGTGCCCGCCTCGGGACAGGGGGCCGTACCTACGAGCAGTACTTC. Protein: CASSARLGTGGRTYEQYF.

J is TRBJ2-7 and V is TRBV27; D is unresolved. The germline gives CDR1 MNHEY, CDR2 SMNVEV (reference sequence). This CDR3 spans 13 amino acids. Trimming removed 3 bases from V and 5 bases from J, with 11 bases in between. The CDR3 sequence is CASSFLGSDEQYF. The CDR3 DNA reads as TGTGCCAGCAGTTTTTTGGGTTCCGACGAGCAGTACTTC.

This clonotype showed up many times. The V and J genes are TRBV29-1 and TRBJ2-7, with D possibly matching TRBD1 (6 bases). This CDR3 has 18 amino acids. CDR1 and CDR2 from the germline V gene are SQVTM and ANQGSEA. V was cut by 2 bases and J by 3 bases, with 26 bases left in between. CDR3 DNA: TGCAGCGTTGAACTCCGGGACAAGGCGATTCCAAAAGACTACGAGCAGTACTTC. It yields the protein CSVELRDKAIPKDYEQYF.

This clonotype was recorded at least ten times. The chain has TRBV9 and TRBJ2-5; D uncertain. V gave up 0 bases and J gave up 7 bases, with 13 bases separating them. Germline assignment: CDR1 SGDLS and CDR2 YYNGEE. The CDR3 consists of 14 residues. The CDR3 spells CASSVGVTTGTQYF. CDR3 nucleotide sequence: TGTGCCAGCAGCGTAGGTGTTACTACCGGGACCCAGTACTTC.

This clonotype was counted at least ten times. V and J are TRBV7-6 and TRBJ2-2, with D perhaps matching TRBD1 (6 bases). Germline values: CDR1 SGHVS, CDR2 FNYEAQ. V was trimmed by 4 bases and J by 4 bases, leaving 16 bases between them. The CDR3 consists of 16 residues. CDR3 residues: CASSSRTDPITGELFF. The CDR3 DNA reads TGTGCCAGCAGCTCGAGGACAGATCCGATCACCGGGGAGCTGTTTTTT.

This clonotype was picked up a small number of times. The CDR3 nucleotides read TGCGCCAGCAGCCCTACCGTGGGACAGGGGTTTGGCTACACCTTC. The encoded protein is CASSPTVGQGFGYTF. The rearrangement links TRBV5-1 to TRBJ1-2; 10 nucleotides align to TRBD1. Per germline, CDR1 SGHRS and CDR2 YFSETQ. The CDR3 runs 15 residues. J gave up 7 bases and V 4 bases, and 10 bases lay outside the gene matches.

This clonotype was observed many times. The chain employs TRBV5-1 and TRBJ1-5, with a possible D match to TRBD1 (5 bases). There are 13 residues in the CDR3. Germline CDR1 reads SGHRS; CDR2 reads YFSETQ. V gave up 4 bases and J gave up 3 bases, with 8 bases separating them. CDR3 sequence (DNA): TGCGCCAGCAGCAGGGACCTCAATCAGCCCCAGCATTTT. Its translation is CASSRDLNQPQHF.

In its sample, this clonotype was seen many times. The V and J genes are TRBV19 and TRBJ1-6; D gene uncertain. The CDR3 length is 13 residues. In germline, CDR1 is LNHDA, CDR2 SQIVND (reference sequence). The V end lost 5 bases, the J end lost 7 bases, and 9 bases lay between the germline ends. CDR3 protein: CASSHTQNSPLHF. For the CDR3, the DNA is TGTGCCAGTAGTCACACCCAGAATTCACCCCTCCACTTT.

There are many counts of this clonotype. The chain couples TRBV11-2 to TRBJ2-4; weak D call: TRBD2 (5 bases). This CDR3 contains 16 residues. Germline lookup yields CDR1 SGHAT and CDR2 FQNNGV. Trimming cost V 5 bases and J 3 bases, with 17 bases left between them. The CDR3 DNA reads as TGTGCCAGCAGCCCGAATTTTGGACTGATCAAAAACATTCAGTACTTC. It specifies CASSPNFGLIKNIQYF.

This clonotype occurred many times. The rearrangement links TRBV27 to TRBJ1-5; the D gene is possibly TRBD1 (5 bases). Germline-derived CDR1 and CDR2 are MNHEY and SMNVEV (reference sequence). V shed 5 bases and J shed 0 bases, with 17 bases lying between them. CDR3 size: 17 residues. The CDR3 DNA reads as TGTGCCAGCAGTCCTAGTTATGGGGCGTATAGCAATCAGCCCCAGCATTTT. Amino acids: CASSPSYGAYSNQPQHF.

Points on this clonotype: Germline is not matched at one junction end, which may reflect a read error. The chain carries TRBV29-1 and TRBJ2-7; TRBD1 agrees at 7 bases. Germline CDR1 SQVTM, CDR2 ANQGSEA. The CDR3 is 12 residues long. Here the CDR3 reads CSVVWGEGQYDF. The CDR3 region has the DNA TGCAGCGTTGTGTGGGGTGAGGGACAGTATGACTTC.

This clonotype appeared many times. This chain uses TRBV15 with TRBJ2-5; the match to TRBD1 covers 11 bases. J was trimmed by 2 bases and V by 4 bases; bases with no gene match: 6. Germline-derived CDR1 and CDR2 are LNHNV and YYDKDF (reference sequence). The CDR3 consists of 16 residues. The CDR3: CATSTGRDRGQETQYF. The CDR3 region has the DNA TGTGCCACCAGCACCGGGAGGGACAGGGGGCAAGAGACCCAGTACTTC.

This chain connects TRBV6-1 to TRBJ1-1; D is possibly TRBD1 (6 bases). CDR3 size: 14 residues. Germline V gene data show CDR1 as MNHNS and CDR2 as SASEGT. V was clipped by 4 bases and J by 5 bases, with 14 bases between them. CDR3 region: CASSASGAGTEAFF. The CDR3 bases are TGTGCCAGCAGTGCCTCAGGGGCGGGAACTGAAGCTTTCTTT.

This clonotype was seen only a few times. The V gene is TRBV3-1, the J gene TRBJ2-2, with D tentatively TRBD1 (6 bases). This CDR3 contains 17 residues. The germline CDR1 and CDR2 sequences are LGHDT and YNNKEL (reference sequence). With 2 bases removed from V and 4 bases from J, the gap between germline ends came to 17 bases. This CDR3 is CASSQSAGDKGTGELFF. The CDR3 bases are TGTGCCAGCAGCCAATCTGCCGGGGACAAGGGCACCGGGGAGCTGTTTTTT.

V and J are TRBV12-3 or TRBV12-4 and TRBJ2-7, with D maybe TRBD1 (6 bases). V was clipped by 6 bases and J by 5 bases, with 11 bases between them. The CDR3 spans 12 residues. CDR3 coding DNA: TGTGCCAGCAGCAAGGGGGATGACGAGCAGTACTTC. Its translation: CASSKGDDEQYF.

This clonotype showed up many times. The V gene is TRBV24-1, the J gene TRBJ1-5; D might be TRBD1 (5 bases). Deletions cut 0 bases from V and 3 bases from J, with 8 bases between. From germline, CDR1 is KGHDR and CDR2 SFDVKD. This CDR3 is 15 amino acids long. DNA for the CDR3: TGTGCCACCAGTGATTTGGGGGGACTCAATCAGCCCCAGCATTTT. It specifies CATSDLGGLNQPQHF.

This clonotype was counted at least ten times. The chain has TRBV28 and TRBJ2-5; TRBD1 is a possible D gene (6 bases). The CDR3 sequence is 15 residues long. Germline CDR1 is MDHEN and CDR2 is SYDVKM. V gave up 4 bases and J gave up 4 bases, with 16 bases separating them. The CDR3 reads CASSSTIQGLETQYF. The CDR3 DNA follows: TGTGCCAGCAGTTCTACCATACAGGGATTAGAGACCCAGTACTTC. Together with reference TRBV28 and TRBJ2-5, the CDR3 gives the full variable domain: DVKVTQSSRYLVKRTGEKVFLECVQDMDHENMFWYRQDPGLGLRLIYFSYDVKMKEKGDIPEGYSVSREKKERFSLILESASTNQTSMYLCASSSTIQGLETQYFGPGTRLLVL.

The table lists this clonotype with many counts. V gene TRBV29-1 combines with J gene TRBJ2-7, with no clear D. Germline lookup yields CDR1 SQVTM and CDR2 ANQGSEA. The CDR3 is 12 residues long. The V end was cut by 1 base, the J end by 5 bases, with 9 bases between. CDR3 sequence reads: CSVEGYGDEQYF. CDR3 bases: TGCAGCGTTGAAGGTTACGGAGACGAGCAGTACTTC.

This clonotype was seen at least ten times. The J gene is TRBJ1-1, the V gene TRBV7-3; D call uncertain. The CDR3 is 13 residues long. The germline V and J ends were trimmed by 6 bases and 5 bases, with 13 bases remaining between them. Germline V gene data show CDR1 as SGHTA and CDR2 as FQGTGA. The CDR3 loop reads CASSPGTLTEAFF. For the CDR3, the DNA is TGTGCCAGCAGTCCGGGTACGTTAACTGAAGCTTTCTTT.

This rearrangement joins TRBV15 to TRBJ1-2; D is unclear. Trimming pared 0 bases from V and 4 bases from J, leaving 9 bases between. Looked up from germline, CDR1 is LNHNV and CDR2 is YYDKDF (reference sequence). CDR3 length: 14 residues. CDR3 bases: TGTGCCACCAGCAGAGATTACACAGCCTATGGCTACACCTTC. Translating it yields CATSRDYTAYGYTF.

This clonotype was detected many times. V is TRBV7-2 and J is TRBJ2-2; D remains ambiguous. Germline V gives CDR1 SGHTA, CDR2 FQGNSA. The CDR3 is 13 residues long. The V and J ends lost 4 bases and 5 bases respectively, with 8 bases between them. Here the CDR3 reads CASSSSETGELFF. The CDR3, as DNA: TGTGCCAGCAGCTCCTCAGAAACCGGGGAGCTGTTTTTT.

This clonotype was observed at least ten times. The gene calls are TRBV6-9 and TRBJ2-7; D unclear. This CDR3 region has 13 residues. Trimming stripped 0 bases from V and 3 bases from J, with 6 bases between. Germline CDR1 and CDR2: MNHGY and SVAAGI. The CDR3 spells CASSYSYNYEQYF. The CDR3 nucleotides are TGTGCCAGCAGTTATTCCTATAACTACGAGCAGTACTTC.

Ten or more counts support this clonotype. The chain links TRBV13 to TRBJ1-2; D is possibly TRBD1 (5 bases). CDR1 is PRHDT and CDR2 is FYEKMQ in the germline V gene (reference sequence). The CDR3 is made up of 14 amino acids. Trimming removed 7 bases at V and 4 bases at J, with 16 bases between. The CDR3 coding sequence is TGTGCCAGCACCCTTGACCGGGACGGCTATGGCTACACCTTC. Encoded protein: CASTLDRDGYGYTF.

Many counts were recorded for this clonotype. V usage is TRBV11-1 and J usage is TRBJ1-2; TRBD1 might be the D (5 bases). Trimming took 2 bases from V and 7 from J, leaving 20 bases between them. The CDR3 is made up of 16 amino acids. Germline CDR1 is SGHAT and CDR2 is FQDESV (reference sequence). The CDR3 DNA reads as TGTGCCAGCAGCTTACGGGGGGATTCCCCTTTTGGTGGCTACACCTTC. As protein: CASSLRGDSPFGGYTF.